The 8 T cell receptor beta chains reported below all come from one sample, sequenced in a study of early T cells in non-severe SARS-CoV-2 infection. TCRdb independently ran MiXCR on the 5' RACE reads; one entry per CDR3 protein. The table shows under 70,000 distinct CDR3 sequences, with more than 9% occurring only once. Sequenced material: whole blood. Receptor source: an adult who was a healthcare worker with PCR-confirmed SARS-CoV-2 infection or an uninfected control (not recorded which).

In its sample, this clonotype was seen a few times. The chain joins TRBV7-2 to TRBJ2-2; 11 bases agree with TRBD2. There are 20 residues in the CDR3. V gave up 4 bases and J gave up 7 bases; unmatched junction bases: 20. Germline CDR1 is SGHTA and CDR2 is FQGNSA. CDR3 region: CASSSHSTYLAGGLGGELFF. The DNA of the CDR3 is TGTGCCAGCAGCTCCCATTCTACCTACCTAGCGGGGGGCCTTGGCGGGGAGCTGTTTTTT.

In its sample, this clonotype was seen many times. The chain couples TRBV6-2 or TRBV6-3 to TRBJ2-7; D is undetermined. Germline V gene data show CDR1 as MNHEY and CDR2 as SVGEGT. The CDR3 has 13 residues. V dropped 2 bases and J dropped 0 bases, with 5 bases sitting between them. DNA of the CDR3: TGTGCCAGCAGTTACCAGGACTCCTACGAGCAGTACTTC. Translation gives CASSYQDSYEQYF.

On this clonotype itself: A read error may produce the germline difference seen at one junction end. This rearrangement joins TRBV29-1 to TRBJ2-1; 8 nucleotides match TRBD2. The length of the CDR3 is 15 residues. In germline, CDR1 is SQVTM, CDR2 ANQGSEA. CDR3 amino acids: CSVEDLWLAGGRELF. CDR3 sequence (DNA): TGCAGCGTTGAAGATCTATGGCTAGCGGGCGGTAGGGAGCTCTTC.

This clonotype came up many times. The V gene is TRBV20-1, the J gene TRBJ2-3, with D possibly being TRBD1 (6 bases). CDR3 length equals 12 residues. Germline V gene lookup returns CDR1 DFQATT and CDR2 SNEGSKA (reference sequence). Trimming took 5 bases from V and 2 from J, leaving 8 bases between them. CDR3 nucleotide sequence: TGCAGTGCTGGGGGCTACACAGATACGCAGTATTTT. Its translation is CSAGGYTDTQYF.

The rearrangement joins TRBV5-1 to TRBJ1-4, with 9 positions matching TRBD1. CDR1 and CDR2 from the germline V gene are SGHRS and YFSETQ. The CDR3 has 15 amino acids. The V gene end was trimmed by 4 bases and the J gene end by 6 bases; junction bases not matched to a gene: 7. Here the CDR3 reads CASSRPGQGDEKLFF. The DNA for the CDR3 is TGCGCCAGCAGCCGCCCGGGACAGGGAGATGAAAAACTGTTTTTT. Using reference TRBV5-1 and TRBJ1-4 for the parts outside the CDR3, the full variable domain is KAGVTQTPRYLIKTRGQQVTLSCSPISGHRSVSWYQQTPGQGLQFLFEYFSETQRNKGNFPGRFSGRQFSNSRSEMNVSTLELGDSALYLCASSRPGQGDEKLFFGSGTQLSVL.

The rearrangement uses TRBV11-1 and TRBJ2-3; 9 bases are a match to TRBD1. Germline CDR1 reads SGHAT; CDR2 reads FQDESV (reference sequence). The ends lost 0 bases at V and 5 bases at J; junction bases unmatched: 9. The CDR3 is made up of 17 amino acids. CDR3 loop: CASSLAMGQGHGDTQYF. The CDR3 DNA follows: TGTGCCAGCAGCTTAGCCATGGGACAGGGCCATGGAGATACGCAGTATTTT. The full variable domain, in which reference TRBV11-1 and TRBJ2-3 provide the parts outside the CDR3, is EAEVAQSPRYKITEKSQAVAFWCDPISGHATLYWYRQILGQGPELLVQFQDESVVDDSQLPKDRFSAERLKGVDSTLKIQPAELGDSAMYLCASSLAMGQGHGDTQYFGPGTRLTVL.

This clonotype qualifies as medium-sized (0.01 to 0.1%). The chain joins TRBV7-2 to TRBJ2-3, with D tentatively TRBD2 (5 bases). Trimming cost V 4 bases and J 10 bases, with 9 bases left between them. Germline V CDR1 and CDR2: SGHTA, FQGNSA. This CDR3 contains 11 residues. The CDR3 spells CASSSRTSQYF. CDR3 in DNA: TGTGCCAGCAGCTCGCGGACTTCGCAGTATTTT.

The V call is TRBV5-1, the J call TRBJ1-3, with D possibly matching TRBD1 (5 bases). This CDR3 is built from 13 residues. V lost 5 bases and J lost 9, with 15 bases in between. Per germline, CDR1 SGHRS and CDR2 YFSETQ. CDR3 DNA sequence: TGCGCCAGCAGAGTTCCCTTCGGGACCACCATATATTTT. Translation: CASRVPFGTTIYF.